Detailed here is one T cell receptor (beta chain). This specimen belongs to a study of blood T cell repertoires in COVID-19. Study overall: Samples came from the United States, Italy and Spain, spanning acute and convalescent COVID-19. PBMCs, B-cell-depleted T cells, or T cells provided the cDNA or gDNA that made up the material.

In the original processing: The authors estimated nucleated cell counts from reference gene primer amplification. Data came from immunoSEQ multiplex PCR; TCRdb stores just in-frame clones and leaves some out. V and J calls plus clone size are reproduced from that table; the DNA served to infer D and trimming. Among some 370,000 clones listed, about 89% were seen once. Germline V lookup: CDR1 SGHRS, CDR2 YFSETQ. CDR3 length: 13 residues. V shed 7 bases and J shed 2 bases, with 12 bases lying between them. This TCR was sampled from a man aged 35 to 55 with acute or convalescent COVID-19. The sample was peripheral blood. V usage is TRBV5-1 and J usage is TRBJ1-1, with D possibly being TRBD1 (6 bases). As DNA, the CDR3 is TGCGCCAGCGAGGGGGACGCCAACACTGAAGCTTTCTTT. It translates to CASEGDANTEAFF. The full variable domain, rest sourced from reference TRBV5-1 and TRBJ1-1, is KAGVTQTPRYLIKTRGQQVTLSCSPISGHRSVSWYQQTPGQGLQFLFEYFSETQRNKGNFPGRFSGRQFSNSRSEMNVSTLELGDSALYLCASEGDANTEAFFGQGTRLTVV.